The next 7 T cell receptor beta chains were all read from a single sample in a study of high-grade serous ovarian cancer treatment subgroups. Tumor samples were taken before definitive surgery or chemotherapy. Measured with immunoSEQ multiplex PCR; TCRdb has only the in-frame clones, and not every one. The sample comprises 5,500 to 7,500 clones, over 70% of which are singletons, and 8.5% to 12% rests with the top ten. Input material: tumor tissue. The source is a human donor with high-grade serous ovarian cancer.

The chain recombines TRBV19 with TRBJ1-5, with TRBD1 as a possible D gene (5 bases). Germline assignment: CDR1 LNHDA and CDR2 SQIVND (reference sequence). CDR3 length equals 14 residues. Trimming shortened V by 6 bases and J by 4 bases, and 13 bases separated the two germline ends. The CDR3 protein is CASRGGTENQPQHF. Here the CDR3 DNA reads TGTGCCAGTAGGGGGGGGACGGAGAATCAGCCCCAGCATTTT.

The V call is TRBV29-1, the J call TRBJ2-1; D possibly matches TRBD1 or TRBD2 (5 bases each). Per germline, CDR1 SQVTM and CDR2 ANQGSEA. Trimming cost V 8 bases and J 7 bases, with 18 bases left between them. The CDR3 spans 13 residues. The CDR3, as DNA: TGCAGCCCCCGGGACGGATTAACAAATGAGCAGTTCTTC. It translates to CSPRDGLTNEQFF.

The genes are TRBV7-6 and TRBJ2-1, with a weak D call TRBD2 (7 bases). This CDR3 comprises 15 residues. Germline values: CDR1 SGHVS, CDR2 FNYEAQ. V was cut by 6 bases and J by 2 bases, with 14 bases left in between. CDR3 residues: CASSEGGGPYNEQFF. Written as DNA, the CDR3 is TGTGCCAGCAGTGAGGGGGGGGGTCCCTACAATGAGCAGTTCTTC.

The CDR3 region is CASSYSPGRTDTQYF. In DNA, the CDR3 is TGTGCCAGCAGTTACTCGCCGGGCAGGACAGATACGCAGTATTTT. This chain uses TRBV6-5 with TRBJ2-3; D uncertain. CDR1 and CDR2 (germline): MNHEY, SVGAGI. Trimming left V 0 bases short and J 3 bases short, with 10 bases between. The CDR3 contains 15 residues.

The chain links TRBV7-8 to TRBJ1-5, with D unclear. CDR1 and CDR2 from the germline V gene are SGHVS and FQNEAQ. The length of the CDR3 is 16 residues. Between the trimmed V and J ends, which lost 5 bases and 1 base, there was a span of 15 bases. The CDR3 DNA sequence: TGTGCCAGCAGCGCGGAGTTTAGTCCGAGCAATCAGCCCCAGCATTTT. It codes for CASSAEFSPSNQPQHF.

The chain couples TRBV10-2 to TRBJ2-7, with a possible D match to TRBD2 (5 bases). V dropped 8 bases and J dropped 0 bases, with 14 bases sitting between them. Germline V lookup: CDR1 WSHSY, CDR2 SAAADI. The CDR3 covers 14 residues. DNA of the CDR3: TGCGCCAGCGAGGGAGAAATAAACTCCTACGAGCAGTACTTC. Translation: CASEGEINSYEQYF.

V and J are TRBV4-1 and TRBJ2-7, with TRBD2 matching over 9 bases. Germline CDR1 reads MGHRA; CDR2 reads YSYEKL. After removal of 0 bases from V and 6 bases from J, the junction contained 3 bases not matched to a gene. The CDR3 contains 14 residues. DNA for the CDR3: TGCGCCAGCAGCCAAGATCCACTAGCGGGCGAGCAGTACTTC. Protein sequence: CASSQDPLAGEQYF.